One sample yielded the 23 T cell receptor beta chains listed below, sequenced in a study of persistence of HIV-infected CD4 T cells. This was the immunoSEQ version 4 assay in survey mode. The repertoire was sequenced with immunoSEQ multiplex PCR; TCRdb's copy has only in-frame clones and lacks some. The sample comprises roughly 20,000 clones, approximately 65% of which are singletons, and over 1.5% rests with the top ten. The stimulus was an HIV-1 Gag 15-mer peptide pool, roughly 1 ug/peptide/mL. Responding CD4+ T cells were sorted by upregulation of both CD40 ligand and CD69. These receptors' targets are unknown. This specimen consisted of CD4+ T cells sorted from PBMCs after approximately 19-hour stimulation, obtained from a patient who received antiretroviral therapy. The receptors were sampled from an adult woman with HIV who was CMV-seropositive.

The chain uses TRBV18 and TRBJ2-1, with TRBD1 matching 10 bases. The trim removed 3 bases at V and 6 bases at J, leaving 8 bases unmatched. This CDR3 contains 16 residues. Germline V gives CDR1 KGHSH, CDR2 LQKENI. As DNA, the CDR3 is TGTGCCAGCTCACCGTGGACAGGGGGGTTGGGCAATGAGCAGTTCTTC. Its protein product is CASSPWTGGLGNEQFF. The full variable domain, with the rest looked up from reference TRBV18 and TRBJ2-1, is NAGVMQNPRHLVRRRGQEARLRCSPMKGHSHVYWYRQLPEEGLKFMVYLQKENIIDESGMPKERFSAEFPKEGPSILRIQQVVRGDSAAYFCASSPWTGGLGNEQFFGPGTRLTVL.

The V call is TRBV9, the J call TRBJ2-2; TRBD2 matches at 10 bases. The V gene end was trimmed by 3 bases and the J gene end by 8 bases; junction bases not matched to a gene: 16. The germline gives CDR1 SGDLS, CDR2 YYNGEE. This CDR3 has 18 residues. The CDR3 DNA reads TGTGCCAGCAGCGGCAGCCTAGCGGGGGATTCCTATCCGGGGGAGCTGTTTTTT. It is translated as CASSGSLAGDSYPGELFF.

This clone was counted only a few times. CDR3 in amino acids: CASSSGGPGYTF. For the CDR3, the DNA is TGTGCCAGCAGTTCCGGGGGGCCGGGCTACACCTTC. The chain couples TRBV6-2 or TRBV6-3 to TRBJ1-2, with D possibly matching TRBD1 (6 bases). Per germline, CDR1 MNHEY and CDR2 SVGEGT. This CDR3 contains 12 residues. The V and J ends lost 4 bases and 8 bases respectively, with 11 bases between them.

The chain joins TRBV9 to TRBJ2-1, with D possibly matching TRBD1 (6 bases). The germline V and J ends were trimmed by 0 bases and 7 bases, with 11 bases remaining between them. The CDR3 covers 14 residues. Looked up from germline, CDR1 is SGDLS and CDR2 is YYNGEE. The CDR3 loop reads CASSVAGVGNEQFF. The CDR3 coding sequence is TGTGCCAGCAGCGTAGCAGGGGTGGGAAATGAGCAGTTCTTC.

This clone has just a few counts. The V call is TRBV7-3, the J call TRBJ2-6; maybe TRBD2 (5 bases). Looked up from germline, CDR1 is SGHTA and CDR2 is FQGTGA. The CDR3 is 16 amino acids. V gave up 0 bases and J gave up 0 bases, with 6 bases separating them. CDR3 in amino acids: CASSLTSASGANVLTF. CDR3 in DNA: TGTGCCAGCAGCTTAACTAGCGCCTCTGGGGCCAACGTCCTGACTTTC.

This sequence joins TRBV9 and TRBJ2-1; D remains unclear. CDR1 and CDR2 (germline): SGDLS, YYNGEE. With 0 bases removed from V and 6 bases from J, the gap between germline ends came to 10 bases. CDR3 length: 14 amino acids. The CDR3 coding sequence is TGTGCCAGCAGCGTAGAGCCCACCCGCAATGAGCAGTTCTTC. Translating it yields CASSVEPTRNEQFF.

V is TRBV7-2 and J is TRBJ1-1, with D uncertain. Per germline, CDR1 SGHTA and CDR2 FQGNSA. V was clipped by 4 bases and J by 7 bases, with 16 bases between them. The length of the CDR3 is 14 residues. As DNA, the CDR3 is TGTGCCAGCAGCTACCATTCCGGGCCCCTTGAAGCTTTCTTT. It specifies CASSYHSGPLEAFF. The whole variable domain, remainder taken from reference TRBV7-2 and TRBJ1-1, is GAGVSQSPSNKVTEKGKDVELRCDPISGHTALYWYRQSLGQGLEFLIYFQGNSAPDKSGLPSDRFSAERTGGSVSTLTIQRTQQEDSAVYLCASSYHSGPLEAFFGQGTRLTVV.

The chain joins TRBV5-4 to TRBJ1-5, with unresolved D. The V and J ends lost 2 bases and 1 base respectively, with 13 bases between them. CDR1 and CDR2 (germline): SGHNT, YYREEE (reference sequence). This CDR3 region has 16 residues. The CDR3 region is CASSLSIKKSNQPQHF. The CDR3 DNA reads as TGTGCCAGCAGCTTATCTATAAAGAAGAGCAATCAGCCCCAGCATTTT.

This clone was detected only a few times. This chain uses TRBV6-5 with TRBJ1-6, with D unclear. This CDR3 comprises 12 residues. V lost 6 bases to trimming and J lost 8 bases, with 8 bases between them. From germline, CDR1 is MNHEY and CDR2 SVGAGI. In DNA, the CDR3 is TGTGCCAGCAGGGACCTCTATTCACCCCTCCACTTT. This translates into CASRDLYSPLHF.

V gene TRBV10-1 combines with J gene TRBJ2-5; 11 nucleotides match TRBD2. Germline V gives CDR1 WNHNN, CDR2 SYGVQD (reference sequence). V trimming: 4 bases; J trimming: 2 bases; junction bases outside the gene matches: 3. There are 15 residues in the CDR3. The CDR3 protein is CASSVGTSGQETQYF. Here the CDR3 DNA reads TGCGCCAGCAGTGTAGGGACTAGCGGACAAGAGACCCAGTACTTC.

In its sample, this clone was seen once. The genes are TRBV19 and TRBJ2-5, with TRBD2 identical over 11 bases. V lost 4 bases and J lost 2; bases outside the gene matches: 18. The CDR3 covers 20 residues. The germline gives CDR1 LNHDA, CDR2 SQIVND (reference sequence). The CDR3 coding sequence is TGTGCCAGTAGTAGGAGGAAAACTAGCGGGAGCACCCCTAGACAAGAGACCCAGTACTTC. This gives the protein CASSRRKTSGSTPRQETQYF.

The chain combines TRBV5-6 with TRBJ2-7; TRBD1 matches 7 bases. The CDR3 is 15 residues long. V was pared by 4 bases and J by 5 bases, with 12 bases of the junction left unmatched. Germline CDR1 is SGHDT and CDR2 is YYEEEE. This chain's CDR3 is CASSRVDREMDEQYF. CDR3 nucleotides: TGTGCCAGCAGCCGCGTTGACAGGGAAATGGACGAGCAGTACTTC.

V gene TRBV5-4 combines with J gene TRBJ2-1, with 12 bases lining up with TRBD1. Unmatched junction bases numbered 4, after V lost 2 bases and J lost 4 bases. Germline assignment: CDR1 SGHNT and CDR2 YYREEE (reference sequence). This CDR3 spans 16 amino acids. The CDR3: CASSLQGQGAYNEQFF. In nucleotides, the CDR3 is TGTGCCAGCAGCTTACAGGGACAGGGGGCGTACAATGAGCAGTTCTTC.

This clone was seen more than once but under ten times. CDR3 in amino acids: CASSERTSGGGTQYF. The CDR3 region has the DNA TGTGCCAGCAGCGAGCGGACTAGCGGGGGAGGAACGCAGTATTTT. The chain carries TRBV9 and TRBJ2-3, with 13 positions matching TRBD2. This CDR3 spans 15 amino acids. V shed 3 bases and J 9 bases; nucleotides not matched to a gene: 7. CDR1 and CDR2 from the germline V gene are SGDLS and YYNGEE. Based on the CDR3 plus reference TRBV9 and TRBJ2-3, the full variable domain is DSGVTQTPKHLITATGQRVTLRCSPRSGDLSVYWYQQSLDQGLQFLIQYYNGEERAKGNILERFSAQQFPDLHSELNLSSLELGDSALYFCASSERTSGGGTQYFGPGTRLTVL.

The chain uses TRBV12-5 and TRBJ2-5, with TRBD1 matching 7 bases. Germline V gene data show CDR1 as LGHNT and CDR2 as FRNRAP. J lost 6 bases, V lost 6 bases, and 13 bases had no gene match. The CDR3 is made up of 15 amino acids. In nucleotides, the CDR3 is TGTGCTAGTGGCCCTAGACTACGGGGACAGCAGACCCAGTACTTC. Translating gives CASGPRLRGQQTQYF.

This clone was observed a single time. V is TRBV12-3 or TRBV12-4 and J is TRBJ1-4; D is ambiguous. The CDR3 contains 13 residues. V was pared by 1 base and J by 8 bases, with 8 bases between. CDR3 residues: CASSLGLNEKLFF. The CDR3 nucleotides read TGTGCCAGCAGTTTAGGGTTAAACGAAAAACTGTTTTTT.

This clone was recorded a few times. V usage is TRBV4-2 and J usage is TRBJ1-3, with D maybe TRBD1 (5 bases). V shed 0 bases and J shed 1 base, with 7 bases lying between them. There are 15 residues in the CDR3. The germline gives CDR1 LGHNA, CDR2 YNFKEQ. This chain's CDR3 is CASSQDGASGNTIYF. The CDR3 nucleotides read TGTGCCAGCAGCCAAGATGGGGCATCTGGAAACACCATATATTTT.

This clone was seen a few times. The chain has TRBV27 and TRBJ1-6; D is undetermined. Germline CDR1 MNHEY, CDR2 SMNVEV (reference sequence). CDR3 size: 18 residues. Trimming stripped 4 bases from V and 2 bases from J, with 18 bases between. CDR3 loop: CASSSLTLGFAYNSPLHF. CDR3 bases: TGTGCCAGCAGTTCCCTTACGTTGGGGTTCGCCTATAATTCACCCCTCCACTTT.

This sequence joins TRBV10-3 and TRBJ1-2; D is perhaps TRBD1 (5 bases). V lost 2 bases and J lost 4, with 11 bases in between. This CDR3 contains 14 residues. CDR1 and CDR2 from the germline V gene are ENHRY and SYGVKD. The CDR3 is CAISEKGDGYGYTF. The CDR3 DNA follows: TGTGCCATCAGTGAGAAAGGGGATGGCTATGGCTACACCTTC.

This clone occurred a few times. V is TRBV5-1 and J is TRBJ1-4; D call uncertain. CDR3 length: 14 residues. Germline V gene sequence: CDR1 SGHRS, CDR2 YFSETQ. V shed 6 bases and J shed 6 bases, with 15 bases lying between them. The CDR3 DNA reads TGCGCCAGCACCCCGGATCGGCGGGATGAAAAACTGTTTTTT. This sequence encodes CASTPDRRDEKLFF.

The rearrangement joins TRBV29-1 to TRBJ1-4, with 9 nucleotides matching TRBD1. There are 15 residues in the CDR3. CDR1 is SQVTM, CDR2 ANQGSEA, per germline. Trimming cost V 6 bases and J 2 bases; bases outside gene matches: 7. In DNA, the CDR3 is TGCAGCGTGGCTACAGGGGGCAGGACTAATGAAAAACTGTTTTTT. Residues: CSVATGGRTNEKLFF.

This clone was recorded a few times. In DNA form, the CDR3 reads TGCGCCAGCAGCACTAGCGGGGGGAACACCGGGGAGCTGTTTTTT. This encodes CASSTSGGNTGELFF. The chain joins TRBV5-1 to TRBJ2-2, with 11 bases matching TRBD2. Losses at the gene ends were 4 bases for V and 1 base for J; bases not matched to a gene: 0. The CDR3 is made up of 15 amino acids. Germline lookup yields CDR1 SGHRS and CDR2 YFSETQ.

The V and J genes are TRBV18 and TRBJ2-1, with D perhaps assigned TRBD1 or TRBD2 (5 bases each). CDR3 size: 14 residues. V was shortened by 3 bases and J by 7 bases, with 13 bases between the two germline ends. CDR1 is KGHSH, CDR2 LQKENI, per germline. Here the CDR3 reads CASSPFLGENEQFF. The CDR3 coding sequence is TGTGCCAGCTCACCCTTTTTGGGGGAAAATGAGCAGTTCTTC.